This is a list of T cell receptor beta chains from one sample in a study of cytomegalovirus exposure and HLA in healthy donors. Data came from immunoSEQ multiplex PCR; TCRdb stores just in-frame clones and leaves some out. Here the sample spans roughly 260,000 clones, 70% to 90% being singletons. The sequencing input was PBMCs. The source of these receptors is a woman aged 40 to 50 in good health and CMV-seropositive. Both conserved end residues are part of each CDR3.

V gene | CDR3 protein
TRBV7-2 | CASRFSGRAYEQYF
TRBV7-2 | CASSLARASGSSYNEQFF
TRBV4-3 | CASKDSMSTNEKLFF
TRBV27 | CASSLDPRDRPYGYTF
TRBV5-4 | CASSSGQAIYGYTF
TRBV2 | CASSERYVAGSSDPYEQYF
TRBV19 | CASSAGLARSWELFF
TRBV6-5 | CASSYQTSFEGGYTF
TRBV2 | CASSEGAGLAASTDTQYF
TRBV9 | CASSSRLTTTHEQFF
TRBV7-2 | CASSLGTFTYEQYF
TRBV27 | CATRKGQGALSYGYTF
TRBV4-3 | CASSQDWLSGTDTQYF
TRBV28 | CASSFRLMGGEQYF
TRBV5-1 | CASSLLATNEKLFF
TRBV27 | CASSPGLAGVYNEQFF
TRBV7-2 | CASSLERQTYYGYTF
TRBV11-2 | CASRSTGSYTDTQYF
TRBV7-2 | CASSLQGSSYNSPLHF
TRBV27 | CASSLGAMNTEAFF
TRBV28 | CASISPSGSTYNEQFF
TRBV5-6 | CASSFGTALYEQYF
TRBV7-9 | CASSPTSLGQFF